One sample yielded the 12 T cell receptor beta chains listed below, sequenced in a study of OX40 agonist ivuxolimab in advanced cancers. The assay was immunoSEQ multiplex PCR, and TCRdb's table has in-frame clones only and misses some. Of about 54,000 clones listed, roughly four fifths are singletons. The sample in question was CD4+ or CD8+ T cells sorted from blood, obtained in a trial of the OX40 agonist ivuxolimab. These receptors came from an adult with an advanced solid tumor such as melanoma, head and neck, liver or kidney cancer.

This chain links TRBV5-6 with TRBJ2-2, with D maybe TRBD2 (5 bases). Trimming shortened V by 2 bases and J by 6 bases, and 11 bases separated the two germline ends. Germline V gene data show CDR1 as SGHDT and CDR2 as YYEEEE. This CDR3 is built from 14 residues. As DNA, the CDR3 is TGTGCCAGCAGCTTCGATGACTACGCCGGGGAGCTGTTTTTT. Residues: CASSFDDYAGELFF.

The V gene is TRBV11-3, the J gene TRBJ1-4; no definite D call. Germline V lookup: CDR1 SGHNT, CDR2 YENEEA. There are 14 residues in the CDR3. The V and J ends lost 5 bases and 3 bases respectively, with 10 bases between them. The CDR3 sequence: CASSPETANEKLFF. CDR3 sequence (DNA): TGTGCCAGCAGCCCCGAGACGGCTAATGAAAAACTGTTTTTT.

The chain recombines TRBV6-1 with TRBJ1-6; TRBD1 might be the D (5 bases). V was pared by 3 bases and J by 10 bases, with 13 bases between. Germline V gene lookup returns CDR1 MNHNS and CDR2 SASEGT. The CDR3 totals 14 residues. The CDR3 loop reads CASSDNPEGSPLHF. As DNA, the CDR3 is TGTGCCAGCAGTGATAACCCAGAGGGGTCACCCCTCCACTTT.

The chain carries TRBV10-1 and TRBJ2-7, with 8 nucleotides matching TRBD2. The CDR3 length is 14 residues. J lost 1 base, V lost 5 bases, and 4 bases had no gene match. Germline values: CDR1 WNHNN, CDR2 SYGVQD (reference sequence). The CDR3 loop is CASSSQRGSYEQYF. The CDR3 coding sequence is TGCGCCAGCAGTTCCCAGCGGGGGTCCTACGAGCAGTACTTC.

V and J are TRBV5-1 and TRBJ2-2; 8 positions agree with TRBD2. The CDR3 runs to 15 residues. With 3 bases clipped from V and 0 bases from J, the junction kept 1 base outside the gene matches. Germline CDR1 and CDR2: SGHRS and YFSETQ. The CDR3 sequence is CASSSGGANTGELFF. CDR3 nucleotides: TGCGCCAGCAGCTCCGGGGGGGCGAACACCGGGGAGCTGTTTTTT.

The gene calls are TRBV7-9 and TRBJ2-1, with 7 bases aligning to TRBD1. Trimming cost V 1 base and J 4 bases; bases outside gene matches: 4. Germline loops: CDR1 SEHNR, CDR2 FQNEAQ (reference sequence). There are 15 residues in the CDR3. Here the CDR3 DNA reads TGTGCCAGCAGCTTAGAGGGGGCCTGGTACAATGAGCAGTTCTTC. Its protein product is CASSLEGAWYNEQFF.

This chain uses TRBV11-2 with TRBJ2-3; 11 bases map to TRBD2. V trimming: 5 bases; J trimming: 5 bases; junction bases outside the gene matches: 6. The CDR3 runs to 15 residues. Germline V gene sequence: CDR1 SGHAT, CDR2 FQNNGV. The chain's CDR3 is CASSPSGGLGDTQYF. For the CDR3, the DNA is TGTGCCAGCAGCCCTAGCGGGGGGTTGGGAGATACGCAGTATTTT.

CDR3 sequence: CASSSTGGATEAFF. The CDR3 nucleotides are TGTGCCAGCAGCTCGACCGGAGGGGCTACTGAAGCTTTCTTT. The J gene is TRBJ1-1, the V gene TRBV11-1; D is possibly TRBD1 (5 bases). Germline CDR1 reads SGHAT; CDR2 reads FQDESV (reference sequence). Trimming stripped 4 bases from V and 5 bases from J, with 14 bases between. This CDR3 is built from 14 residues. The full variable domain, completed using reference TRBV11-1 and TRBJ1-1, is EAEVAQSPRYKITEKSQAVAFWCDPISGHATLYWYRQILGQGPELLVQFQDESVVDDSQLPKDRFSAERLKGVDSTLKIQPAELGDSAMYLCASSSTGGATEAFFGQGTRLTVV.

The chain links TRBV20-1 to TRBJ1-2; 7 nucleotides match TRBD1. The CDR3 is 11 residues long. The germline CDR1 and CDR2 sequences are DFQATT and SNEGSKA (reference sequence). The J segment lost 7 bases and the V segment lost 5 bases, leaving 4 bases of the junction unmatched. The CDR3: CSASGGLGYTF. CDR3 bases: TGCAGTGCTTCAGGGGGGCTTGGCTACACCTTC.

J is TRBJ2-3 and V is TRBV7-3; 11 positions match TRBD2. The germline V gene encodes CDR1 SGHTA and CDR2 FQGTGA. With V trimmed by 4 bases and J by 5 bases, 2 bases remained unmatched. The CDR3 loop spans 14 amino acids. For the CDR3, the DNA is TGTGCCAGCAGCTCAGGACTAGCGGGAGATACGCAGTATTTT. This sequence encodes CASSSGLAGDTQYF.

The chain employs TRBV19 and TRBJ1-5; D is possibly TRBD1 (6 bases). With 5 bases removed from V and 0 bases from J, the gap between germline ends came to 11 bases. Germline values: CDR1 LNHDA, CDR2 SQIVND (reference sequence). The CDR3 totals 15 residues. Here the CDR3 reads CASSPWTASNQPQHF. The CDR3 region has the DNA TGTGCCAGTAGTCCTTGGACAGCTAGCAATCAGCCCCAGCATTTT.

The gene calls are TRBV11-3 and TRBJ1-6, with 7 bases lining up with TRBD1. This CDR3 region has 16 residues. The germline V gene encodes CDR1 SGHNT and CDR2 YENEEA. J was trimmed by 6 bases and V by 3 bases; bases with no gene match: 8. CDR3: CASSLVIGTANSPLHF. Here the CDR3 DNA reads TGTGCCAGCAGCTTGGTTATCGGGACAGCTAATTCACCCCTCCACTTT.